Listed below are T cell receptor beta chains from one sample, sequenced in a study of blood T cell repertoires in COVID-19. Sequencing used immunoSEQ multiplex PCR; TCRdb keeps in-frame clones, though not all of them. The sample has 260,000 or so clones; approximately 84% are singletons. The specimen sequenced was PBMCs or T cells enriched from blood (not recorded which). These receptors all stem from a man between 18 and 35 years old who had recovered from COVID-19. The conserved cysteine and the conserved F or W are not part of the CDR3 here. The order of the fields is V gene, J gene, clone size, CDR3 protein. Not all rows give a size; the values are once, few, many and, for expanded clones, a class.

TRBV7-9,TRBJ2-1,NA,ASSLSREGLYNEQF
TRBV2,TRBJ1-2,NA,ASRDSGYGYT
TRBV9,TRBJ2-3,NA,ASSRSSTDTQY
TRBV30,TRBJ2-7,NA,AWSLGWGLAGVSYEQY
TRBV6-6,TRBJ2-4,NA,ATRSGRGGNIQY
TRBV27,TRBJ1-4,NA,ASSLRGTVSKKLF
TRBV23-1,TRBJ2-7,NA,ASSPQEKTRTGSYEQY
TRBV12-3/TRBV12-4,TRBJ2-3,NA,ASSSTDTQY
TRBV11-3,TRBJ2-1,NA,ASSLGSGIEQF
TRBV24-1,TRBJ2-5,NA,ATSDYRGETQY
TRBV20-1,TRBJ1-5,few,SASRQGDQPQH
TRBV2,TRBJ2-5,few,ASKSAGETQY
TRBV28,TRBJ1-1,NA,ASRRNMNTEAF
TRBV10-3,TRBJ1-2,NA,AISDQRPRWGRSGYT
TRBV5-8,TRBJ2-1,NA,ASSLTGFSYNEQF
TRBV28,TRBJ1-5,NA,ASSRMGRHSNQPQH
TRBV5-1,TRBJ1-2,few,ASSLQTGTGQGYT
TRBV19,TRBJ1-2,NA,ASSLTGQASYGYT
TRBV27,TRBJ1-6,NA,ASSTPLREGRTRSPLH
TRBV5-1,TRBJ2-7,NA,ASSSIRGTMREQY
TRBV7-6,TRBJ2-1,once,ASSLAAGEDYNEQF
TRBV30,TRBJ2-3,NA,AWSGGAADTQY